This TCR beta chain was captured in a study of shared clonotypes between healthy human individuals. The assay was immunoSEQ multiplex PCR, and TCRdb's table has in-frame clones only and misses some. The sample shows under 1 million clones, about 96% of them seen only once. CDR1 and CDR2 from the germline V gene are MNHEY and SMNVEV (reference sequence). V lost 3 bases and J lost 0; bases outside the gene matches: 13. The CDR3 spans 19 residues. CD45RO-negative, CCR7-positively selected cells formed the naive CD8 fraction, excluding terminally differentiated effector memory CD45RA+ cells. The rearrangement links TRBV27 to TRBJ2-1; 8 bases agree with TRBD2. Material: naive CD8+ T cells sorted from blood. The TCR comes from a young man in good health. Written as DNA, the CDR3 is TGTGCCAGCAGTTTTTTCTCTAGCGGGTTACCGAGCTCCTACAATGAGCAGTTCTTC. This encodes CASSFFSSGLPSSYNEQFF.